This T cell receptor (beta chain) comes out of a study of blood T cells in healthy people across ages. Germline CDR1 and CDR2: MGHDK and SYGVNS. This CDR3 comprises 15 residues. The V gene end was trimmed by 6 bases and the J gene end by 6 bases; junction bases not matched to a gene: 11. This clonotype was observed a few times. There were healthy Caucasian individuals from Russia, aged roughly 6 to 100, serving as donors. Sample-barcoded 5' priming and a J-beta primer mix drove a second PCR of roughly 6 to 12 cycles. A single record per CDR3 protein comes from TCRdb applying MiXCR to the 5' RACE reads. The table records around 970,000 distinct CDR3 sequences, roughly 47% of them present only once.

The chain links TRBV25-1 to TRBJ2-3, with 8 bases fitting TRBD2. The TCR originated in a woman aged 55-69 years in good health. Sequencing was performed on blood. The CDR3 region is CASSPRVAGSDTQYF. The CDR3 DNA reads TGTGCCAGCAGCCCACGGGTAGCGGGAAGCGATACGCAGTATTTT.